In its sample, the clone carrying this TCR beta chain was seen many times. No antigen is known for it. The entry originates in a study of blood T cells in healthy people across ages. The CDR3 sequence is 16 residues long. After removal of 5 bases from V and 3 bases from J, the junction contained 13 bases not matched to a gene. Germline V gene lookup returns CDR1 SGHVS and CDR2 FNYEAQ. Using a J-beta primer mix together with a sample-barcoded 5' primer, a second PCR was run for roughly 7 to 12 cycles. TCRdb processed the 5' RACE reads anew with MiXCR; each CDR3 protein has one entry. The sample consists of 1.5 million to 2 million distinct CDR3 sequences, 28% of them appearing once. Study-level findings and limits: Fewer expanded clones and more diversity marked long-lived versus aged donors.

Each donor was a healthy Caucasian individual from Russia, aged roughly 6 to 90. Total RNA extraction produced at least 5.5 micrograms (per sample) for the study. The specimen sequenced was blood. The clonotype originates from a young woman in good health. The chain recombines TRBV7-6 with TRBJ2-7; 7 bases align to TRBD1. This chain's CDR3 is CASSPSLGTAFYEQYF. DNA of the CDR3: TGTGCCAGCAGCCCCAGTCTTGGGACAGCTTTCTACGAGCAGTACTTC.